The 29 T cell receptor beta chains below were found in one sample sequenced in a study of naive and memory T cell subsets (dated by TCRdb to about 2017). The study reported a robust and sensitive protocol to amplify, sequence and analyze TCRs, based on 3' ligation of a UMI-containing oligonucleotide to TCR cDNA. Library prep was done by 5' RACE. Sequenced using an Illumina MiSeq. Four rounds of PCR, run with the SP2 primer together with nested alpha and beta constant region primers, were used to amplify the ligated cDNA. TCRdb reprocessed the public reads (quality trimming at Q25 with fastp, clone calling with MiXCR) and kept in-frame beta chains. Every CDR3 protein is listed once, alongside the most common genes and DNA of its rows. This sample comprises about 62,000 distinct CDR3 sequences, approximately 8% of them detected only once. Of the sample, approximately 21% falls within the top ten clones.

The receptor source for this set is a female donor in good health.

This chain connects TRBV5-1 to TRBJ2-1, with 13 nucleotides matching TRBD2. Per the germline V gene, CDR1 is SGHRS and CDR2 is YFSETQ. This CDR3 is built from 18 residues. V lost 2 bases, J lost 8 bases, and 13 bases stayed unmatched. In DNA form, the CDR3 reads TGCGCCAGCAGCTTAACTCCGGGACTAGCGGGACTCTTCGATGAGCAGTTCTTC. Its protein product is CASSLTPGLAGLFDEQFF.

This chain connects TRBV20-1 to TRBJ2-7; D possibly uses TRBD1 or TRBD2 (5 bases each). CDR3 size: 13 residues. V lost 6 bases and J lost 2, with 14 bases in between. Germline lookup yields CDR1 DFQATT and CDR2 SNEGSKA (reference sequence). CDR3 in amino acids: CSAEGTVTYEQYF. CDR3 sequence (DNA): TGCAGTGCCGAAGGGACGGTTACCTACGAGCAGTACTTC.

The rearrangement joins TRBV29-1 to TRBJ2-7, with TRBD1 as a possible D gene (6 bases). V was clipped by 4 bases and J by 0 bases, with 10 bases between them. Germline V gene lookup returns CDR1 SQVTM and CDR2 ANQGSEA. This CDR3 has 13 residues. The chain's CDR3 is CSVGDMRSYEQYF. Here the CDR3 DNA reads TGCAGCGTTGGGGACATGCGCTCCTACGAGCAGTACTTC.

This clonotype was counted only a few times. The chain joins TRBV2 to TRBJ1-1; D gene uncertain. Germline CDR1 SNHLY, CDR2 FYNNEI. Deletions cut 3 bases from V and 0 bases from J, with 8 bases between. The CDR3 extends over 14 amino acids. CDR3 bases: TGTGCCAGCAGTGAGCAAGGTCTGAACACTGAAGCTTTCTTT. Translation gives CASSEQGLNTEAFF.

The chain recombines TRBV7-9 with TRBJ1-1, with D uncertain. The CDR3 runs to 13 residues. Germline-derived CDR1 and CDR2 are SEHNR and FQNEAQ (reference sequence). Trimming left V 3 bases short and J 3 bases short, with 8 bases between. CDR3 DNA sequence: TGTGCCAGCAGCTTCCTCCTAGACACTGAAGCTTTCTTT. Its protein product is CASSFLLDTEAFF.

The CDR3 reads CAWSVGTGMGDTQYF. The CDR3 coding sequence is TGTGCCTGGAGTGTAGGGACAGGGATGGGGGATACGCAGTATTTT. V is TRBV30 and J is TRBJ2-3; 9 bases agree with TRBD1. The CDR3 consists of 15 residues. V dropped 0 bases and J dropped 6; count of bases not matched to a gene: 7. Germline CDR1 and CDR2: GTSNPN and SVGIG (reference sequence).

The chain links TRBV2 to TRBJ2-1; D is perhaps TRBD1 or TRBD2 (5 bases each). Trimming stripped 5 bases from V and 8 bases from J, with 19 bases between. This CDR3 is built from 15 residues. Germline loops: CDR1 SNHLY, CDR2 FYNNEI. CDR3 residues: CASSPRDPNYYEQFF. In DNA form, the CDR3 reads TGTGCCAGCAGTCCGAGGGACCCGAATTATTATGAGCAGTTCTTC.

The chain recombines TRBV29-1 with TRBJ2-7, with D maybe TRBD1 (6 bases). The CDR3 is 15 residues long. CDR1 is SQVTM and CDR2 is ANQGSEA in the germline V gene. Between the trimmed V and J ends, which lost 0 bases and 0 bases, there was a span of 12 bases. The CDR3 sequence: CSVEEDRSSSYEQYF. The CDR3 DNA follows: TGCAGCGTTGAAGAAGACAGGTCCAGCTCCTACGAGCAGTACTTC.

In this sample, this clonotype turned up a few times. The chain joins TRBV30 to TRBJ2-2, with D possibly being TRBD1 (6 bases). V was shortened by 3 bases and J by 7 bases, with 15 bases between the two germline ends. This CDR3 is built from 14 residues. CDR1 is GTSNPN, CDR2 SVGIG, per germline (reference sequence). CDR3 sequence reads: CAWSPGALSGELFF. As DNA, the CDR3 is TGTGCCTGGAGCCCAGGGGCCCTAAGCGGGGAGCTGTTTTTT.

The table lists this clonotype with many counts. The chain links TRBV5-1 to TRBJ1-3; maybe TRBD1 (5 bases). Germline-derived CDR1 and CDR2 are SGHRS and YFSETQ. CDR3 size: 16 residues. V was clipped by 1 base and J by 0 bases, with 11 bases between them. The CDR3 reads CASSLQGPISGNTIYF. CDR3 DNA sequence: TGCGCCAGCAGCTTGCAGGGTCCCATCTCTGGAAACACCATATATTTT. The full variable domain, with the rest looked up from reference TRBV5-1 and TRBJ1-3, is KAGVTQTPRYLIKTRGQQVTLSCSPISGHRSVSWYQQTPGQGLQFLFEYFSETQRNKGNFPGRFSGRQFSNSRSEMNVSTLELGDSALYLCASSLQGPISGNTIYFGEGSWLTVV.

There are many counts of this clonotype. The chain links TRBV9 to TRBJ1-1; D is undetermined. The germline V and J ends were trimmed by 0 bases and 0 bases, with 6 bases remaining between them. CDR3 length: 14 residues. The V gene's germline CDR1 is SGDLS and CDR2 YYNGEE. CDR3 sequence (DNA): TGTGCCAGCAGCGTAGGAGGGATGAACACTGAAGCTTTCTTT. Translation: CASSVGGMNTEAFF.

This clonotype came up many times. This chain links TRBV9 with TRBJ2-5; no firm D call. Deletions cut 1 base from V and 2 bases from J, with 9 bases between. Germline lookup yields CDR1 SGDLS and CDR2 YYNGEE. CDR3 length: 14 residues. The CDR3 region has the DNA TGTGCCAGCAGCGTAAGTTTAGATCAAGAGACCCAGTACTTC. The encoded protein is CASSVSLDQETQYF.

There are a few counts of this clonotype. The CDR3 protein is CASSPKKHNTGELFF. Here the CDR3 DNA reads TGTGCCAGCAGCCCTAAAAAACACAACACCGGGGAGCTGTTTTTT. The chain joins TRBV14 to TRBJ2-2, with D hard to call. The CDR3 runs to 15 residues. Germline V gene lookup returns CDR1 SGHDN and CDR2 FVKESK. V dropped 4 bases and J dropped 2 bases, with 11 bases sitting between them.

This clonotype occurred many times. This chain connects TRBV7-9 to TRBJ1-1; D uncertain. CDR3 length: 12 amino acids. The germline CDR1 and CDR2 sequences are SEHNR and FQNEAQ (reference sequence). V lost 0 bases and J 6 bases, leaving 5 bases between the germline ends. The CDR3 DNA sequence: TGTGCCAGCAGCTTAGCAGGGTCTGAAGCTTTCTTT. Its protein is CASSLAGSEAFF. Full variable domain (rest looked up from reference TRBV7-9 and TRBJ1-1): DTGVSQNPRHKITKRGQNVTFRCDPISEHNRLYWYRQTLGQGPEFLTYFQNEAQLEKSRLLSDRFSAERPKGSFSTLEIQRTEQGDSAMYLCASSLAGSEAFFGQGTRLTVV.

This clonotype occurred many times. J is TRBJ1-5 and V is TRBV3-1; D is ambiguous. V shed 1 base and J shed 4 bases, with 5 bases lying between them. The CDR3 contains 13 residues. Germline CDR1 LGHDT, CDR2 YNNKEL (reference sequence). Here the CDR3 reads CASSQGTNQPQHF. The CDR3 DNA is TGTGCCAGCAGCCAAGGAACAAATCAGCCCCAGCATTTT.

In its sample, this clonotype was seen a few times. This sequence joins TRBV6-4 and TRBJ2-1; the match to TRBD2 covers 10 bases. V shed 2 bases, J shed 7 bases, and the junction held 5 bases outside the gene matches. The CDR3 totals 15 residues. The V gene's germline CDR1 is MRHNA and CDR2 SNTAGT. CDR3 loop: CASSDVAGGRNEQFF. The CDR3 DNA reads TGTGCCAGCAGTGACGTAGCGGGGGGTCGGAATGAGCAGTTCTTC.

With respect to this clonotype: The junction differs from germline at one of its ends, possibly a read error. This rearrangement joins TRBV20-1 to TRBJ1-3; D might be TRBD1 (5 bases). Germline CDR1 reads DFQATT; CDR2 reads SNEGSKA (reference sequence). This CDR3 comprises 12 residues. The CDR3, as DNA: TGCAGTGCTAGCAGGGCTGGAGACACCATATATTTT. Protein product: CSASRAGDTIYF.

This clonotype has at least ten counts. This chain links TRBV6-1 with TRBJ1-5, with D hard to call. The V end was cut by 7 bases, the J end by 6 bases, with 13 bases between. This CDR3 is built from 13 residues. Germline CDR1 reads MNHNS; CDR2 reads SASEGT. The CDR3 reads CASTTDRPQPQHF. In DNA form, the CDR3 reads TGTGCCAGCACCACGGACCGACCTCAGCCCCAGCATTTT.

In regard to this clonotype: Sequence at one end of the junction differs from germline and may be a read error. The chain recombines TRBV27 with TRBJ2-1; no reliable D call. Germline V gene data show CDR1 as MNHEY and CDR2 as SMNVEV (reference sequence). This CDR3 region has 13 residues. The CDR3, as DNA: TGTGCCAGCAGTTTATTCCGGGCTACTGAGCAGCTCTTC. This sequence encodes CASSLFRATEQLF.

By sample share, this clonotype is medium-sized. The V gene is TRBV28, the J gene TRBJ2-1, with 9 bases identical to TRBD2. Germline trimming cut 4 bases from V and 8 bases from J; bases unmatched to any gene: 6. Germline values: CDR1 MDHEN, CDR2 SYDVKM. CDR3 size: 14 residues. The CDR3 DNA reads TGTGCCAGCAGTTCGGGACTAGCATTCCATGAGCAGTTCTTC. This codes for CASSSGLAFHEQFF. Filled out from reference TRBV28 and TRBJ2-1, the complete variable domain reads DVKVTQSSRYLVKRTGEKVFLECVQDMDHENMFWYRQDPGLGLRLIYFSYDVKMKEKGDIPEGYSVSREKKERFSLILESASTNQTSMYLCASSSGLAFHEQFFGPGTRLTVL.

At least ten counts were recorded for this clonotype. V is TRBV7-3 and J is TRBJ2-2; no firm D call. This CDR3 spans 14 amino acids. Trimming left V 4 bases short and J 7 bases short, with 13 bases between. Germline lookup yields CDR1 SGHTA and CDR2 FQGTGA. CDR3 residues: CASSSARQGGELFF. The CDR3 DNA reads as TGTGCCAGCAGCTCGGCCAGGCAAGGCGGGGAGCTGTTTTTT.

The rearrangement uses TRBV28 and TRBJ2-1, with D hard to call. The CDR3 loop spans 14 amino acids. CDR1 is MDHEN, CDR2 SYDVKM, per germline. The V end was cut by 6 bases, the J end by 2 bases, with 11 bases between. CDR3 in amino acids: CASRKDQTYNEQFF. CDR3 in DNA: TGTGCCAGCAGAAAAGACCAGACCTACAATGAGCAGTTCTTC.

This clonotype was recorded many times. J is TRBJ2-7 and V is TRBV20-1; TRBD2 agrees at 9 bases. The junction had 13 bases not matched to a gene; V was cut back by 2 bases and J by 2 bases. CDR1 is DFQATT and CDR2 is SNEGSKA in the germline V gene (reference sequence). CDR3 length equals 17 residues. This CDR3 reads CSARPGTSFTKPYEQYF. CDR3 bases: TGCAGTGCTAGACCCGGGACTAGCTTCACTAAGCCCTACGAGCAGTACTTC.

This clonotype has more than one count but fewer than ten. CDR3 protein: CSARSTGIMNTEAFF. In nucleotides, the CDR3 is TGCAGTGCTAGAAGTACAGGGATCATGAACACTGAAGCTTTCTTT. This chain links TRBV20-1 with TRBJ1-1, with a possible D match to TRBD1 (6 bases). The V gene's germline CDR1 is DFQATT and CDR2 SNEGSKA (reference sequence). V was cut by 2 bases and J by 0 bases, with 13 bases left in between. The CDR3 covers 15 residues.

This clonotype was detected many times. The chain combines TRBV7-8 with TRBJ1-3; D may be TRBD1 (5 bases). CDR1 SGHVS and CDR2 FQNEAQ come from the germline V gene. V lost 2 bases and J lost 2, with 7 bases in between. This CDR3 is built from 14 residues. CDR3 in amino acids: CASSLSGTGNTIYF. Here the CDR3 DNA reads TGTGCCAGCAGCTTATCAGGGACTGGAAACACCATATATTTT.

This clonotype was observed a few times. The CDR3 DNA reads TGTGCCAGCAGCTCTACGGGACTAGCCTTGGAGACCCAGTACTTC. This codes for CASSSTGLALETQYF. V is TRBV7-9 and J is TRBJ2-5; 9 bases map to TRBD2. Germline V gene sequence: CDR1 SEHNR, CDR2 FQNEAQ (reference sequence). With V trimmed by 4 bases and J by 5 bases, 8 bases remained unmatched. There are 15 residues in the CDR3.

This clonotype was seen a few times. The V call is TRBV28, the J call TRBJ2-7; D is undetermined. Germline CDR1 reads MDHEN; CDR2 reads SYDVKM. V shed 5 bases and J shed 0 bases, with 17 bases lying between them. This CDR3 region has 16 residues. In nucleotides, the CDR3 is TGTGCCAGCAGTCCGCCGGGCAGGTCAAGCTCCTACGAGCAGTACTTC. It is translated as CASSPPGRSSSYEQYF.

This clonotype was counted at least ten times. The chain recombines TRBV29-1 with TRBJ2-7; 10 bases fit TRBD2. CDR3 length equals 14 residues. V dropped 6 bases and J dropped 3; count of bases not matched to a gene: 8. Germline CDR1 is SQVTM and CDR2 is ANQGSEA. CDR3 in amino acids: CSVSLAGLIYEQYF. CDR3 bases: TGCAGCGTATCACTAGCGGGACTCATCTACGAGCAGTACTTC.

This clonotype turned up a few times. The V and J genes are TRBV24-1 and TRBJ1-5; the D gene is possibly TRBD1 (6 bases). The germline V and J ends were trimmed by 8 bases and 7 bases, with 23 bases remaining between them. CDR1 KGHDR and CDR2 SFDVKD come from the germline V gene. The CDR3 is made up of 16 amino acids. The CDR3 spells CATIGPDRGQSQPQHF. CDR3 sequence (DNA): TGTGCCACCATAGGACCGGACAGAGGACAATCCCAGCCCCAGCATTTT.